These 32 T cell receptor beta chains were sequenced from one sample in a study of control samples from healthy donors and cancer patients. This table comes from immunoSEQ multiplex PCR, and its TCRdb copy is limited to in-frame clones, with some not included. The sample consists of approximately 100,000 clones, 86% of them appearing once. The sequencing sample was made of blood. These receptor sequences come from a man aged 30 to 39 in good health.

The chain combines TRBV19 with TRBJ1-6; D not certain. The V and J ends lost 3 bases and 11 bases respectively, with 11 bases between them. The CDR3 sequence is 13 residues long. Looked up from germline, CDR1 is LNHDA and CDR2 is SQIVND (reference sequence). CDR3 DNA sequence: TGTGCCAGTAGTATGCCGACCGGGACACCCCTCCACTTT. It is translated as CASSMPTGTPLHF. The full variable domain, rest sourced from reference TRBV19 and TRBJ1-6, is DGGITQSPKYLFRKEGQNVTLSCEQNLNHDAMYWYRQDPGQGLRLIYYSQIVNDFQKGDIAEGYSVSREKKESFPLTVTSAQKNPTAFYLCASSMPTGTPLHFGNGTRLTVT.

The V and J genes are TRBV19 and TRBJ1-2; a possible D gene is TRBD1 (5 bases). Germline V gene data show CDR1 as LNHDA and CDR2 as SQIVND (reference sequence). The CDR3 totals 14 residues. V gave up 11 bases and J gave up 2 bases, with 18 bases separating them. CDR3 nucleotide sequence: TGTGCCCCCGGGGGTTGGGTTCCCAACTATGGCTACACCTTC. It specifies CAPGGWVPNYGYTF.

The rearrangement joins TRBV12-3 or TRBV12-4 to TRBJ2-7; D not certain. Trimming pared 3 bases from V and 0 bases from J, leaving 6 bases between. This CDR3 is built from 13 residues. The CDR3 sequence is CASSLYSSYEQYF. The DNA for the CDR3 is TGTGCCAGCAGTTTGTACAGCTCCTACGAGCAGTACTTC.

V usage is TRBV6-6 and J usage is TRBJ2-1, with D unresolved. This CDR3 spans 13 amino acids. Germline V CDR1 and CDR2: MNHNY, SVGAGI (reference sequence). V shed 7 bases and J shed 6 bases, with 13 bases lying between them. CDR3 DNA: TGTGCCAGCACCAGACAAGCCTTCAATGAGCAGTTCTTC. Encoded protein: CASTRQAFNEQFF.

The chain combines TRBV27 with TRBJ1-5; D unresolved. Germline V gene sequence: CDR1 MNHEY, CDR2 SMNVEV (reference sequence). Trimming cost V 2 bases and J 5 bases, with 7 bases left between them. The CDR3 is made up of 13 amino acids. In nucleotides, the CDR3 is TGTGCCAGCAGTTTAACCCGGGATCAGCCCCAGCATTTT. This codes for CASSLTRDQPQHF.

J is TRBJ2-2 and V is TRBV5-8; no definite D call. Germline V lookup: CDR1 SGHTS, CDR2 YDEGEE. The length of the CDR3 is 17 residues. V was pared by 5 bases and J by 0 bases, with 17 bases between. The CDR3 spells CASRKAARSSNTGELFF. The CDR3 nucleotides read TGTGCCAGCAGGAAGGCGGCAAGGTCTTCGAACACCGGGGAGCTGTTTTTT.

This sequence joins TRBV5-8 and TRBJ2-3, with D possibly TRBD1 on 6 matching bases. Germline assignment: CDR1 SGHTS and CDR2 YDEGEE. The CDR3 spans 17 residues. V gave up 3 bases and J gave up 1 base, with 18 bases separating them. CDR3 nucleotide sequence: TGTGCCAGCAGCTGGGCAACAGGGATGATGGGCACAGATACGCAGTATTTT. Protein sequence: CASSWATGMMGTDTQYF.

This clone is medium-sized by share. For the CDR3, the DNA is TGTGCCAGTAGAACCCCCGGGACAGCGAACACCGGGGAGCTGTTTTTT. The encoded protein is CASRTPGTANTGELFF. The chain is built from TRBV19 and TRBJ2-2; 7 positions agree with TRBD1. V dropped 6 bases and J dropped 0; count of bases not matched to a gene: 7. Germline V gene lookup returns CDR1 LNHDA and CDR2 SQIVND (reference sequence). The length of the CDR3 is 16 residues.

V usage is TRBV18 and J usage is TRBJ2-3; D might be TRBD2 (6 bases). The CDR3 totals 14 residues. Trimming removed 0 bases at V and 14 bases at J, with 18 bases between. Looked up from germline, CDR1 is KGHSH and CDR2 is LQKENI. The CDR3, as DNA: TGTGCCAGCTCACCACCGGGACTCTCTTCGCGGCCGTATTTT. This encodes CASSPPGLSSRPYF.

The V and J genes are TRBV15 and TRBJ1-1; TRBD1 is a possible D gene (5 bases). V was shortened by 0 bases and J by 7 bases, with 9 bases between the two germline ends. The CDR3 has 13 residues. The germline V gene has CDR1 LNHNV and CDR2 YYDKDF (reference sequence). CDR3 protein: CATSREWGGEAFF. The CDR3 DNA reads TGTGCCACCAGCAGAGAATGGGGGGGTGAAGCTTTCTTT.

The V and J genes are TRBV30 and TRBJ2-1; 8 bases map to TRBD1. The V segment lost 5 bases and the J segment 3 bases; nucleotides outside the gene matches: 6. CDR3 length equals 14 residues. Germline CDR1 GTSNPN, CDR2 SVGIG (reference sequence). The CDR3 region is CAWAPGTGYNEQFF. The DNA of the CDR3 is TGTGCCTGGGCCCCCGGGACAGGCTACAATGAGCAGTTCTTC.

The CDR3 DNA sequence: TGTGCCAGCCGACTAGGACCTCGTAGGCAGTATTTT. This gives the protein CASRLGPRRQYF. The V and J genes are TRBV12-3 or TRBV12-4 and TRBJ2-3, with D possibly TRBD2 on 6 matching bases. This CDR3 contains 12 residues. With 8 bases removed from V and 11 bases from J, the gap between germline ends came to 17 bases.

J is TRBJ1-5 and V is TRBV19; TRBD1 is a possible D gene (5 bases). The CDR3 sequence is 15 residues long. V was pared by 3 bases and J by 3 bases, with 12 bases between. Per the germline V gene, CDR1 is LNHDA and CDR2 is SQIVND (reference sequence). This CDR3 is CASSIWQGHNQPQHF. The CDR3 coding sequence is TGTGCCAGTAGTATTTGGCAGGGCCACAATCAGCCCCAGCATTTT. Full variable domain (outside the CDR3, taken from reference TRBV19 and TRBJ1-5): DGGITQSPKYLFRKEGQNVTLSCEQNLNHDAMYWYRQDPGQGLRLIYYSQIVNDFQKGDIAEGYSVSREKKESFPLTVTSAQKNPTAFYLCASSIWQGHNQPQHFGDGTRLSIL.

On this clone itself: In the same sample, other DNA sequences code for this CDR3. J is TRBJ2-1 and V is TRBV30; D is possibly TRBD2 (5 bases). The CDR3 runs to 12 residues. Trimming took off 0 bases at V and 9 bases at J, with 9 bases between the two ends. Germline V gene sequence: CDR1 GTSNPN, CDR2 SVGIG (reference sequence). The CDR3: CAWSVGEGEQFF. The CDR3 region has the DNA TGTGCCTGGAGTGTAGGTGAGGGTGAGCAGTTCTTC.

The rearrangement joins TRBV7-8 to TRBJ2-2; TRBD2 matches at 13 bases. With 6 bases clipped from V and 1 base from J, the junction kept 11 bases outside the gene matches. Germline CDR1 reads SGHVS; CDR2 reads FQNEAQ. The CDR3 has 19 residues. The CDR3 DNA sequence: TGTGCCAGCAGTCACCCAGGACTAGCGGGGGACCTGAACACCGGGGAGCTGTTTTTT. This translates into CASSHPGLAGDLNTGELFF.

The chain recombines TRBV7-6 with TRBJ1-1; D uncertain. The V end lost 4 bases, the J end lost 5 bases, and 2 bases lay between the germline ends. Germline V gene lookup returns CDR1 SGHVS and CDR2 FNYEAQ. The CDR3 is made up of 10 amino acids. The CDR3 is CASSSTEAFF. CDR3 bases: TGTGCCAGCAGCTCGACTGAAGCTTTCTTT.

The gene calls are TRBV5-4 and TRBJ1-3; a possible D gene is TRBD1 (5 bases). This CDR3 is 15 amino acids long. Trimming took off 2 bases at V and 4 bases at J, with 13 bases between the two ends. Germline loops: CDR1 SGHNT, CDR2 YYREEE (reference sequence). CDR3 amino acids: CASSFGGEGGNTIYF. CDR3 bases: TGTGCCAGCAGCTTCGGGGGTGAGGGAGGAAACACCATATATTTT.

The CDR3 sequence is CASSLGETQYF. The CDR3 DNA follows: TGTGCCAGCAGCTTGGGGGAGACCCAGTACTTC. V is TRBV11-2 and J is TRBJ2-5; no reliable D call. The germline CDR1 and CDR2 sequences are SGHAT and FQNNGV. Trimming stripped 3 bases from V and 5 bases from J, with 4 bases between. The CDR3 loop spans 11 amino acids.

DNA of the CDR3: TGTGCCAGCAGCTTGGCCGATGGAGGGGAGACCCAGTACTTC. This sequence encodes CASSLADGGETQYF. The V gene is TRBV5-4, the J gene TRBJ2-5, with D tentatively TRBD2 (6 bases). There are 14 residues in the CDR3. Germline CDR1 and CDR2: SGHNT and YYREEE (reference sequence). The V end was cut by 0 bases, the J end by 5 bases, with 11 bases between.

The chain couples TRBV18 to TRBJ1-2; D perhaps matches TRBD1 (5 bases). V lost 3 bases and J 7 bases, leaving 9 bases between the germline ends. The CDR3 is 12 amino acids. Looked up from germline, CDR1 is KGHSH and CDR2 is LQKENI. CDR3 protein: CASSPGGGGYTF. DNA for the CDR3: TGTGCCAGCTCACCGGGGGGAGGTGGCTACACCTTC. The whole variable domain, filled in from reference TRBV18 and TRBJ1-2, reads NAGVMQNPRHLVRRRGQEARLRCSPMKGHSHVYWYRQLPEEGLKFMVYLQKENIIDESGMPKERFSAEFPKEGPSILRIQQVVRGDSAAYFCASSPGGGGYTFGSGTRLTVV.

The CDR3 is CASIGTVQETQYF. CDR3 sequence (DNA): TGTGCCAGCATTGGGACAGTTCAAGAGACCCAGTACTTC. The chain links TRBV7-9 to TRBJ2-5, with TRBD1 matching 7 bases. V gave up 7 bases and J gave up 2 bases; unmatched junction bases: 4. Germline V gene data show CDR1 as SEHNR and CDR2 as FQNEAQ (reference sequence). CDR3 length: 13 residues.

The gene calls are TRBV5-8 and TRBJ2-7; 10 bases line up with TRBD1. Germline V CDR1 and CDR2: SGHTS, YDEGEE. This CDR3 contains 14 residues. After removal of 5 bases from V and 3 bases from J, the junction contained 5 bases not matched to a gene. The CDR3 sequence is CASSSGTGVYEQYF. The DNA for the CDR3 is TGTGCCAGCAGTTCCGGGACAGGGGTCTACGAGCAGTACTTC.

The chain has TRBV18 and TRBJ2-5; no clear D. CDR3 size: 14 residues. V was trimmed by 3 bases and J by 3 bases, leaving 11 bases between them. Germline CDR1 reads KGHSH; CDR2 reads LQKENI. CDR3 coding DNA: TGTGCCAGCTCACCCGGCCGGTTAGAAGAGACCCAGTACTTC. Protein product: CASSPGRLEETQYF.

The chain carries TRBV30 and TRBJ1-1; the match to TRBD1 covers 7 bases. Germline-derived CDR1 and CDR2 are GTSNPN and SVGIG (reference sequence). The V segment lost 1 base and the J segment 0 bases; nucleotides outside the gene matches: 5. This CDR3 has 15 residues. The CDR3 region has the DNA TGTGCCTGGAGTGCAATTGACAGGGTGAACACTGAAGCTTTCTTT. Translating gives CAWSAIDRVNTEAFF.

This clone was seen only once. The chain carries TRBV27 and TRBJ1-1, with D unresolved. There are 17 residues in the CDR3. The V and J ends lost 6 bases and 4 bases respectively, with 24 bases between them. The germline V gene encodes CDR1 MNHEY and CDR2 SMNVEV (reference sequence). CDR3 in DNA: TGTGCCAGCAGGAGGTTAGGTACACCCGGCCTAAGCACTGAAGCTTTCTTT. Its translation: CASRRLGTPGLSTEAFF.

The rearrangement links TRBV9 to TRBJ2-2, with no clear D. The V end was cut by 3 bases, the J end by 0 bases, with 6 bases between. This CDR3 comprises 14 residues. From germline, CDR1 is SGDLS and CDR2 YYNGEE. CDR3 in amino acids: CASSAETNTGELFF. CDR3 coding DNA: TGTGCCAGCAGCGCTGAGACGAACACCGGGGAGCTGTTTTTT.

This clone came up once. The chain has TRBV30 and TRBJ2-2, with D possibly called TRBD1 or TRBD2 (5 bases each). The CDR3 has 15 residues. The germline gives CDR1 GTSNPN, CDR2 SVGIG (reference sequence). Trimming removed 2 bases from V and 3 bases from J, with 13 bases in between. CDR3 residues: CAWSPGTLYTGELFF. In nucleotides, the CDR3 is TGTGCCTGGAGTCCCGGGACCCTATACACCGGGGAGCTGTTTTTT.

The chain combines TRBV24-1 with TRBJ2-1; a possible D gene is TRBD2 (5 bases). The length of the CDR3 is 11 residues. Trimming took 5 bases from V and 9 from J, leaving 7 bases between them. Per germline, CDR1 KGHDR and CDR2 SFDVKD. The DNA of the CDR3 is TGTGCCACCAGTGGAGGGATTGAGCAGTTCTTC. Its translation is CATSGGIEQFF.

The chain's CDR3 is CASSFPGQGARLGAGNTIYF. CDR3 coding DNA: TGTGCCAGCAGTTTCCCGGGACAGGGGGCTCGGCTGGGAGCTGGAAACACCATATATTTT. This chain connects TRBV28 to TRBJ1-3, with 12 bases matching TRBD1. V was pared by 3 bases and J by 2 bases, with 14 bases of the junction left unmatched. Germline CDR1 reads MDHEN; CDR2 reads SYDVKM. The CDR3 runs 20 residues.

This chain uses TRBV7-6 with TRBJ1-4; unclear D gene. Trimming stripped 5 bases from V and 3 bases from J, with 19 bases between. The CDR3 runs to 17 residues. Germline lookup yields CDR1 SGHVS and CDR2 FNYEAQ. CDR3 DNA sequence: TGTGCCAGCAGCCTCCACGAAGTGGGAGCAGCTAATGAAAAACTGTTTTTT. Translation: CASSLHEVGAANEKLFF.

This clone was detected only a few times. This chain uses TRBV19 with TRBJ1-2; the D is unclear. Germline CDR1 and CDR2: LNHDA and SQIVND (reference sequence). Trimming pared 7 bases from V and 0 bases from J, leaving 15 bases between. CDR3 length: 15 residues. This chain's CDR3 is CASNLQPGANYGYTF. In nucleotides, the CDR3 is TGTGCCAGTAACTTACAGCCCGGCGCTAACTATGGCTACACCTTC.

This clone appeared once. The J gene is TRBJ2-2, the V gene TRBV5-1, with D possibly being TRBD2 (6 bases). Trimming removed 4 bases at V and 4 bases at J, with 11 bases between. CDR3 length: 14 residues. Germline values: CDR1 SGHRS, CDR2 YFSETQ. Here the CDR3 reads CASSGGDLTGELFF. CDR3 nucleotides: TGCGCCAGCAGCGGAGGGGATCTCACCGGGGAGCTGTTTTTT.